A selection of T cell receptor beta chains follows, all from one sample in a study of early T cells in non-severe SARS-CoV-2 infection. MiXCR was run by TCRdb on the 5' RACE reads, yielding one entry per CDR3 protein. The table has 75,000 or so distinct CDR3 sequences, 13% to 15% seen once. Sequencing was performed on whole blood. The source of these receptors is an adult who was a healthcare worker with PCR-confirmed SARS-CoV-2 infection or an uninfected control (not recorded which). The CDR3 runs from the conserved cysteine through the conserved F or W. The D gene is left open where the match is weak. Some rows mark clone size as missing; the rest say once, few, many or name a class of expanded clone.

j_call clone_size d_call v_call cdr3_aa cdr3_nt
TRBJ1-3 many - TRBV9 CASSVEITGNTIYF TGTGCCAGCAGCGTAGAGATCACTGGAAACACCATATATTTT
TRBJ1-2 - - TRBV6-2/TRBV6-3 CAIGRVDYGYTF TGTGCCATCGGGCGGGTAGACTATGGCTACACCTTC
TRBJ1-6 few TRBD1 TRBV9 CASSSRTGNSPLHF TGTGCCAGCAGCAGCCGGACAGGGAATTCACCCCTCCACTTT
TRBJ1-2 - - TRBV11-2 CASSLGQFQANYGYTF TGTGCCAGCAGCCTAGGACAGTTTCAAGCTAACTATGGCTACACCTTC
TRBJ1-6 - - TRBV20-1 CSARDFGGLNSPLHF TGCAGTGCTAGAGATTTTGGGGGGCTAAATTCACCCCTCCACTTT
TRBJ2-7 few - TRBV5-1 CASSLGGGSLGSYEQYF TGCGCCAGCAGCTTGGGTGGGGGATCCCTGGGCTCCTACGAGCAGTACTTC
TRBJ2-1 few - TRBV24-1 CATSAGGSYNEQFF TGTGCCACCAGTGCGGGCGGCTCCTACAATGAGCAGTTCTTC
TRBJ2-2 - TRBD1 TRBV7-8 CASSPYRDRGSTGELFF TGTGCCAGCAGCCCATATCGGGACAGGGGATCCACCGGGGAGCTGTTTTTT
TRBJ1-2 few TRBD1 TRBV10-3 CAISRQGDYGYTF TGTGCCATCAGTAGACAGGGGGACTATGGCTACACCTTC
TRBJ2-1 few TRBD2 TRBV5-4 CASSLGLAGNNEQFF TGTGCCAGCAGCCTTGGACTAGCGGGGAACAATGAGCAGTTCTTC
TRBJ2-2 few TRBD2 TRBV7-6 CASSPGLAGNGELFF TGTGCCAGCAGCCCAGGACTAGCGGGGAACGGGGAGCTGTTTTTT
TRBJ1-5 few TRBD1 TRBV7-6 CASSLGGTGVSNQPQHF TGTGCCAGCAGCTTAGGCGGGACAGGGGTTAGCAATCAGCCCCAGCATTTT
TRBJ2-2 - TRBD1 TRBV7-7 CASSSSTGATGELFF TGTGCCAGCAGCTCATCGACAGGGGCCACCGGGGAGCTGTTTTTT
TRBJ2-7 - TRBD2 TRBV9 CASSPTLAGGAYEQYF TGTGCCAGCAGCCCCACACTAGCGGGGGGGGCCTACGAGCAGTACTTC
TRBJ2-1 many - TRBV28 CASSLLPGTVRRYNEQFF TGTGCCAGCAGTTTACTTCCCGGGACCGTTCGCCGGTACAATGAGCAGTTCTTC
TRBJ2-1 - TRBD2 TRBV4-1 CASSQYSGGAPNEQFF TGCGCCAGCAGCCAATATAGCGGGGGGGCCCCCAATGAGCAGTTCTTC
TRBJ1-1 many - TRBV7-9 CASSPGLRNTEAFF TGTGCCAGCAGCCCCGGACTCCGGAACACTGAAGCTTTCTTT
TRBJ2-5 few - TRBV5-1 CASSLVVPGMETQYF TGCGCCAGCAGCTTGGTGGTGCCGGGGATGGAGACCCAGTACTTC
TRBJ1-2 many TRBD1 TRBV7-9 CASSSRGTGFYGYTF TGTGCCAGCAGCTCTCGCGGGACAGGCTTCTATGGCTACACCTTC
TRBJ2-5 few TRBD2 TRBV20-1 CSATTGTSGGAYQETQYF TGCAGTGCCACAACCGGGACTAGCGGGGGGGCCTACCAAGAGACCCAGTACTTC
TRBJ2-7 few TRBD2 TRBV20-1 CSASQGLAGYEQYF TGCAGTGCTAGTCAGGGACTAGCGGGGTACGAGCAGTACTTC
TRBJ2-5 - - TRBV19 CASSIVASQETQYF TGTGCCAGTAGTATAGTAGCTAGCCAAGAGACCCAGTACTTC
TRBJ1-5 - - TRBV19 CASNSHPVSNQPQHF TGTGCCAGTAATTCCCACCCCGTTAGCAATCAGCCCCAGCATTTT
TRBJ2-1 few TRBD1 TRBV3-1 CASSQGTGGMDEQFF TGTGCCAGCAGCCAGGGGACAGGGGGAATGGATGAGCAGTTCTTC
TRBJ1-1 few - TRBV5-6 CASSTDGLGTEAFF TGTGCCAGCAGCACGGACGGATTGGGGACTGAAGCTTTCTTT
TRBJ2-7 - TRBD2 TRBV28 CASSLPGGEYEQYF TGTGCCAGCAGCCTCCCTGGGGGGGAGTACGAGCAGTACTTC
TRBJ1-2 few - TRBV3-1 CASSPGQSGYTF TGTGCCAGCAGCCCCGGACAATCTGGCTACACCTTC
TRBJ2-3 - - TRBV9 CASSVFDRTSTDTQYF TGTGCCAGCAGCGTATTCGACAGAACCAGCACAGATACGCAGTATTTT
TRBJ1-5 few - TRBV6-2/TRBV6-3 CASSYDRQGGNQPQHF TGTGCCAGCAGTTACGATCGGCAGGGCGGAAATCAGCCCCAGCATTTT
TRBJ2-7 few TRBD2 TRBV6-2/TRBV6-3 CASSSGGRYEQYF TGTGCCAGTAGTAGCGGGGGACGGTACGAGCAGTACTTC
TRBJ1-2 - - TRBV28 CATRGQSYYGYTF TGTGCCACCAGAGGACAGTCCTACTATGGCTACACCTTC
TRBJ2-7 few TRBD2 TRBV20-1 CSARDRLRLAGEDEQYF TGCAGTGCTAGAGATCGCCTAAGACTAGCGGGGGAGGACGAGCAGTACTTC
TRBJ1-1 - TRBD1 TRBV5-1 CASRSTGAMNTEAFF TGCGCCAGCCGTTCAACAGGGGCCATGAACACTGAAGCTTTCTTT
TRBJ1-4 few TRBD1 TRBV6-1 CASSEVRDSGEKLFF TGTGCCAGCAGTGAAGTACGGGACAGTGGCGAAAAACTGTTTTTT
TRBJ2-5 - - TRBV7-9 CASSLVKGVETQYF TGTGCCAGCAGCCTGGTGAAGGGTGTAGAGACCCAGTACTTC
TRBJ1-1 few - TRBV11-2 CASSFTGPEAFF TGTGCCAGCAGCTTTACAGGGCCTGAAGCTTTCTTT
TRBJ2-7 few - TRBV20-1 CSAKGVTYEQYF TGCAGTGCTAAGGGGGTGACCTACGAGCAGTACTTC
TRBJ2-2 - - TRBV6-5 CASSTRDHNTGELFF TGTGCCAGCAGTACACGGGACCATAACACCGGGGAGCTGTTTTTT
TRBJ1-2 - - TRBV12-3/TRBV12-4 CASSQGYGYTF TGTGCCAGCAGCCAGGGGTATGGCTACACCTTC
TRBJ2-1 many - TRBV6-2/TRBV6-3 CASSYDWGNYNEQFF TGTGCCAGCAGTTACGATTGGGGGAACTACAATGAGCAGTTCTTC
TRBJ1-1 - TRBD1 TRBV11-2 CASNTGQGVGMNTEAFF TGTGCCAGCAACACGGGACAGGGGGTGGGTATGAACACTGAAGCTTTCTTT
TRBJ2-6 - - TRBV7-2 CASIPEGSLPGANVLTF TGTGCCAGCATCCCTGAGGGCAGCCTCCCTGGGGCCAACGTCCTGACTTTC
TRBJ1-2 - - TRBV19 CATRRGGYGYTF TGTGCCACCAGGCGGGGCGGCTATGGCTACACCTTC
TRBJ1-1 few TRBD1 TRBV20-1 CSAAPWQGAGTEAFF TGCAGTGCCGCCCCCTGGCAGGGGGCAGGCACTGAAGCTTTCTTT
TRBJ2-1 many TRBD2 TRBV19 CASSFGDPGGSYNEQFF TGTGCCAGTAGTTTCGGGGACCCGGGGGGCTCCTACAATGAGCAGTTCTTC
TRBJ2-7 - - TRBV18 CASSVSGGAFEQYF TGTGCCAGCTCAGTTTCCGGGGGCGCTTTCGAGCAGTACTTC
TRBJ2-3 many - TRBV7-9 CASSTSTDTQYF TGTGCCAGCAGCACTAGCACAGATACGCAGTATTTT
TRBJ1-1 few - TRBV2 CASLGVNPQEGNTEAFF TGTGCCAGCCTGGGGGTTAACCCTCAGGAGGGCAACACTGAAGCTTTCTTT
TRBJ1-3 - - TRBV30 CAWSVRLTTSGNTIYF TGTGCCTGGAGTGTAAGGTTGACTACCTCTGGAAACACCATATATTTT
TRBJ2-1 few - TRBV12-3/TRBV12-4 CASIPGAGYEQFF TGTGCCAGCATCCCGGGGGCAGGCTATGAGCAGTTCTTC
TRBJ1-1 - TRBD1 TRBV28 CASSSSGQATEAFF TGTGCCAGCAGTTCTTCCGGACAGGCTACTGAAGCTTTCTTT
TRBJ2-1 many TRBD1 TRBV6-6 CASSSPTGSEQFF TGTGCCAGCAGTTCCCCGACAGGGTCTGAGCAGTTCTTC
TRBJ2-3 - - TRBV6-5 CASSQGSDTQYF TGTGCCAGCAGCCAGGGGTCGGATACGCAGTATTTT
TRBJ2-4 - TRBD2 TRBV18 CASSPSSGENIQYF TGTGCCAGCTCACCGAGTAGCGGGGAGAACATTCAGTACTTC
TRBJ1-4 - - TRBV7-9 CASSLAGDEKLFF TGTGCCAGCAGCTTAGCTGGGGACGAAAAACTGTTTTTT
TRBJ2-6 few TRBD1 TRBV5-6 CASRQGARGANVLTF TGTGCCAGCCGACAGGGGGCGCGAGGGGCCAACGTCCTGACTTTC
TRBJ2-5 - TRBD2 TRBV20-1 CSAFPGLAGIRETQYF TGCAGTGCTTTTCCGGGACTAGCGGGGATCAGGGAGACCCAGTACTTC
TRBJ1-1 - - TRBV6-1 CASNPQANTEAFF TGTGCCAGCAACCCGCAGGCGAACACTGAAGCTTTCTTT
TRBJ2-1 few TRBD2 TRBV11-2 CASSPQRTSSYNEQFF TGTGCCAGCAGCCCCCAGCGGACTAGCTCCTACAATGAGCAGTTCTTC
TRBJ2-2 many TRBD1 TRBV12-3/TRBV12-4 CASSLDSGQGASGELFF TGTGCCAGCAGTCTCGATTCGGGACAGGGGGCAAGCGGGGAGCTGTTTTTT